A single sample is the source of the 9 T cell receptor beta chains below, sequenced in a study of T-cell reconstitution after alpha-beta-depleted transplantation in children. A library of TCRbeta sequences, prepared with unique molecular identifiers, was generated. TCRdb independently ran MiXCR on the PCR reads; one entry per CDR3 protein. This sample carries fewer than 200,000 distinct CDR3 sequences, 6% to 7% of them seen once, and the ten largest clones take roughly 3%. This specimen consisted of PBMCs from the stem cell graft donor, obtained from the stem cell graft. These receptors were obtained from a human donor who donated a stem cell graft to a child with Wiskott-Aldrich syndrome.

This clonotype was seen repeatedly, ten times or more. The chain employs TRBV28 and TRBJ2-1, with D possibly TRBD2 on 6 matching bases. This CDR3 region has 14 residues. The germline V gene encodes CDR1 MDHEN and CDR2 SYDVKM. Trimming took 2 bases from V and 4 from J, leaving 9 bases between them. This CDR3 reads CASSLTGGYNEQFF. CDR3 bases: TGTGCCAGCAGTTTAACTGGGGGGTACAATGAGCAGTTCTTC.

V and J are TRBV7-2 and TRBJ2-7; the D gene is possibly TRBD1 (6 bases). Germline CDR1 reads SGHTA; CDR2 reads FQGNSA. V gave up 4 bases and J gave up 3 bases, with 16 bases separating them. The CDR3 extends over 15 amino acids. CDR3 sequence: CASSSLAGAGYEQYF. CDR3 sequence (DNA): TGTGCCAGCAGCTCCCTCGCAGGGGCAGGCTACGAGCAGTACTTC.

The rearrangement uses TRBV3-1 and TRBJ2-7; TRBD2 might be the D (6 bases). The germline V and J ends were trimmed by 0 bases and 1 base, with 16 bases remaining between them. Germline assignment: CDR1 LGHDT and CDR2 YNNKEL (reference sequence). The CDR3 is made up of 17 amino acids. This CDR3 reads CASSQDLEGPLSYEQYF. The CDR3 region has the DNA TGTGCCAGCAGCCAAGATTTGGAGGGCCCCCTTTCCTACGAGCAGTACTTC.

This clonotype was seen many times. The rearrangement uses TRBV5-1 and TRBJ1-2; D remains unclear. V was clipped by 4 bases and J by 4 bases, with 17 bases between them. The CDR3 covers 15 residues. Per germline, CDR1 SGHRS and CDR2 YFSETQ. As DNA, the CDR3 is TGCGCCAGCAGCCCCATGGTTTCCGCCGGCTATGGCTACACCTTC. Its translation: CASSPMVSAGYGYTF.

This clonotype was observed many times. The rearrangement links TRBV10-3 to TRBJ2-7; D perhaps matches TRBD2 (5 bases). The CDR3 totals 11 residues. CDR1 is ENHRY and CDR2 is SYGVKD in the germline V gene. V gave up 7 bases and J gave up 2 bases, with 6 bases separating them. The CDR3 sequence is CAIKEAYEQYF. The CDR3 DNA is TGTGCCATCAAGGAGGCCTACGAGCAGTACTTC.

The sample holds a few counts of this clonotype. The chain recombines TRBV18 with TRBJ2-1; D is tentatively TRBD1 or TRBD2 (5 bases each). This CDR3 is 17 amino acids long. V lost 6 bases, J lost 0 bases, and 18 bases lay in between. Germline CDR1 and CDR2: KGHSH and LQKENI. The CDR3 nucleotides are TGTGCCAGCTCTCCTCGAGAGGGGATGAGCTCCTACAATGAGCAGTTCTTC. Protein product: CASSPREGMSSYNEQFF.

The table lists this clonotype with many counts. This chain connects TRBV2 to TRBJ2-4; 7 bases align to TRBD2. The junction had 9 bases not matched to a gene; V was cut back by 4 bases and J by 12 bases. The CDR3 consists of 13 residues. Germline V CDR1 and CDR2: SNHLY, FYNNEI. This chain's CDR3 is CASSVDPTGGQYF. The DNA of the CDR3 is TGTGCCAGCAGTGTTGACCCCACGGGGGGTCAGTACTTC. Full variable domain (missing parts from reference TRBV2 and TRBJ2-4): EPEVTQTPSHQVTQMGQEVILRCVPISNHLYFYWYRQILGQKVEFLVSFYNNEISEKSEIFDDQFSVERPDGSNFTLKIRSTKLEDSAMYFCASSVDPTGGQYFGAGTRLSVL.

This clonotype was detected ten times or more. This chain links TRBV12-3 or TRBV12-4 with TRBJ2-6; 9 bases agree with TRBD2. V shed 2 bases, J shed 4 bases, and the junction held 9 bases outside the gene matches. This CDR3 comprises 18 residues. The CDR3 region has the DNA TGTGCCAGCAGTTTAACCAGCGGGAGGATTTTGGGGGCCAACGTCCTGACTTTC. The encoded protein is CASSLTSGRILGANVLTF.

This clonotype has ten or more counts. The chain joins TRBV5-1 to TRBJ2-1; D is uncertain. The germline CDR1 and CDR2 sequences are SGHRS and YFSETQ. The germline V and J ends were trimmed by 5 bases and 2 bases, with 17 bases remaining between them. CDR3 length equals 16 residues. CDR3 in DNA: TGCGCCAGCAGAATCCTTGGCGGTGGAGCCTACAATGAGCAGTTCTTC. This gives the protein CASRILGGGAYNEQFF.